This T cell receptor beta chain was identified during a study of prognosis after radiotherapy for stage I lung cancer. Overall study: Non-small cell lung cancer patients at stage I were enrolled between April 2018 and 2019. In this cohort, no one received concurrent therapy with stereotactic body radiotherapy.

The patients, a group without prior chemotherapy, radiotherapy or other malignancies, were all node-negative on CT and PET/CT. At each of two time points, around 6.1 milliliters of venous blood were taken. CDR1 is SNHLY and CDR2 is FYNNEI in the germline V gene. V dropped 8 bases and J dropped 0 bases, with 6 bases sitting between them. The CDR3 has 12 amino acids. CDR3 of TCR beta was amplified from genomic DNA via a two-round multiplex PCR. With primers specific to each TRBV and TRBJ gene, the first-round PCR was performed. TCRdb itself ran the multiplex PCR reads through MiXCR, one entry per CDR3 protein. The data hold about 15,000 distinct CDR3 sequences, with around 32% observed a single time.

The chain uses TRBV2 and TRBJ2-3; D unresolved. The sequence came from a donor aged 50 or older with non-small cell lung cancer. The sample in question was PBMCs, obtained before or after stereotactic body radiation therapy (not recorded which). The CDR3 loop is CASASSTDTQYF. CDR3 nucleotide sequence: TGTGCCAGCGCTTCGAGCACAGATACGCAGTATTTT.